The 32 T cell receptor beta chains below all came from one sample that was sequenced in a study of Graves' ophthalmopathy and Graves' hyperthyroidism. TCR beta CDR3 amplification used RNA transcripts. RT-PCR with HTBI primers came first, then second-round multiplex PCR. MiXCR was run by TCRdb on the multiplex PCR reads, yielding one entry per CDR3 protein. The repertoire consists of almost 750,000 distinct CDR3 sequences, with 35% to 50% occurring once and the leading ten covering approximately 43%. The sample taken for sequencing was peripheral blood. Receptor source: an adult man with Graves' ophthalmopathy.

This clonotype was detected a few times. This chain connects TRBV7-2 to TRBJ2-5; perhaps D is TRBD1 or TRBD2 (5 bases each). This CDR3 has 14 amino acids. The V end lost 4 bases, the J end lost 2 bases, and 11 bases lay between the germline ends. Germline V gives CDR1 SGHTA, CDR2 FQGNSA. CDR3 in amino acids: CASSSGRLQETQYF. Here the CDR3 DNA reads TGTGCCAGCAGCTCGGGACGCCTTCAAGAGACCCAGTACTTC.

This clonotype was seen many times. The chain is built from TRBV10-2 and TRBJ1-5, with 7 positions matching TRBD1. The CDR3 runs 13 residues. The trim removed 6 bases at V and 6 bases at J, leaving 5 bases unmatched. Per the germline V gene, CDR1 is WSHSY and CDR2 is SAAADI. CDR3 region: CASSSQGGQPQHF. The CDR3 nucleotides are TGCGCCAGCAGCTCTCAGGGGGGTCAGCCCCAGCATTTT.

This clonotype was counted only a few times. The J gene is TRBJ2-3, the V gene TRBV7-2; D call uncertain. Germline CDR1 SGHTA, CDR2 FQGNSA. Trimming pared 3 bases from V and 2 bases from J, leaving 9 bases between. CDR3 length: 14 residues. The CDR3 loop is CASSFQSPTDTQYF. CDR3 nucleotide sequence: TGTGCCAGCAGCTTTCAAAGCCCCACAGATACGCAGTATTTT.

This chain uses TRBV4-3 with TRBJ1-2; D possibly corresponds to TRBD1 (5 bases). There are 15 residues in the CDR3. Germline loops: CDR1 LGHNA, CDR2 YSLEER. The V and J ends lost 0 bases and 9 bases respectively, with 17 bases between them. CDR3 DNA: TGCGCCAGCAGCCAAGAGGGGGTAGGAGGATGGAGCTACACCTTC. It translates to CASSQEGVGGWSYTF.

CDR3 loop: CSVSTGAYNEKLFF. The CDR3 bases are TGCAGCGTTTCCACCGGGGCCTACAATGAAAAACTGTTTTTT. The rearrangement links TRBV29-1 to TRBJ1-4; a weak D match, TRBD1 (5 bases). Germline V gives CDR1 SQVTM, CDR2 ANQGSEA. With 5 bases removed from V and 5 bases from J, the gap between germline ends came to 15 bases. The CDR3 runs 14 residues.

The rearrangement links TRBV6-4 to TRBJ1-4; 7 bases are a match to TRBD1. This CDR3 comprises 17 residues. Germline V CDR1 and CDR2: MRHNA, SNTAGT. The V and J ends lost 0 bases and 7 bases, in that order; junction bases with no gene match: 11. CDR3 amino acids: CASSDSFHGTEGEKLFF. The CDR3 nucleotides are TGTGCCAGCAGTGACTCGTTTCACGGGACAGAGGGTGAAAAACTGTTTTTT.

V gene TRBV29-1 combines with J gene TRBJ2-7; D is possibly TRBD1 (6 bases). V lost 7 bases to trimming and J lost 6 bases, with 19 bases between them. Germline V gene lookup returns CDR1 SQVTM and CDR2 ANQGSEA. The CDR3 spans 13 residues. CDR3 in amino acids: CSAEGDTGTEQYF. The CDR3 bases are TGCAGCGCCGAAGGGGACACGGGGACCGAGCAGTACTTC.

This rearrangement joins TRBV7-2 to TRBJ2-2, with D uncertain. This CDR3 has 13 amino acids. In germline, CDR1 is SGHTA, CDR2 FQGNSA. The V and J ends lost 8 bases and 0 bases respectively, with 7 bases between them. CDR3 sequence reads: CASRMSNTGELFF. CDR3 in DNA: TGTGCCAGCCGTATGTCGAACACCGGGGAGCTGTTTTTT.

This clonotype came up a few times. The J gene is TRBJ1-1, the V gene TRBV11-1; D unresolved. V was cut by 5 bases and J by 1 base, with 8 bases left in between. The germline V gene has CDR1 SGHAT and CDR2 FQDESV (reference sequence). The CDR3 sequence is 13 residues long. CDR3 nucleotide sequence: TGTGCCAGCAGCCCCATGGCGAACACTGAAGCTTTCTTT. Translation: CASSPMANTEAFF.

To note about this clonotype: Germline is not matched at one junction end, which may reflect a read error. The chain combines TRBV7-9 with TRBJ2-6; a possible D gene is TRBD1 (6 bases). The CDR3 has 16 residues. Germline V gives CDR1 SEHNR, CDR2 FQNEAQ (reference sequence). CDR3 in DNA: TGTGCCAGCAGCTTGGGGACAAGAGTCGGGGCTAACGTCCTGACTTTC. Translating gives CASSLGTRVGANVLTF.

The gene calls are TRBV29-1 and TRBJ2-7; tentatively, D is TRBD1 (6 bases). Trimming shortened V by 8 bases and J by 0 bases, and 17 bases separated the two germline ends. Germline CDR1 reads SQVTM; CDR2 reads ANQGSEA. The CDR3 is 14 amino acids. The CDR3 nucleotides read TGCAGCTTAGGCCAAGGGGGAAGCTCCTACGAGCAGTACTTC. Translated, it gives CSLGQGGSSYEQYF.

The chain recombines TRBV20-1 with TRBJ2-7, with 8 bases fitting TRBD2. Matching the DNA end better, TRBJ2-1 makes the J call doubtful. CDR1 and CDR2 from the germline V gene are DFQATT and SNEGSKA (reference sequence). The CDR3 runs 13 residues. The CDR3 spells CSASGRADGEQFF. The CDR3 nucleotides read TGCAGTGCTAGCGGGAGGGCCGATGGTGAGCAGTTCTTC.

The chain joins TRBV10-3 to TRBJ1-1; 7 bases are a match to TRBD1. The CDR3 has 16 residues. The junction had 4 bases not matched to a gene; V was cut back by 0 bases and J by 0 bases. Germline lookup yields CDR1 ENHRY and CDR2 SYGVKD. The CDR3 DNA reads TGTGCCATCAGTGAGTCCACACAGGGGTTGAACACTGAAGCTTTCTTT. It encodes CAISESTQGLNTEAFF.

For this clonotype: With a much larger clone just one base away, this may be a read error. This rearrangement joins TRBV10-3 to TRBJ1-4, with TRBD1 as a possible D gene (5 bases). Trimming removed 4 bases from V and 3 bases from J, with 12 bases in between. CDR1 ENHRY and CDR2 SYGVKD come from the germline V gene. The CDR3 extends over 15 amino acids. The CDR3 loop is CAISGQGWANEKLFF. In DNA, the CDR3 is TGTGCCATCAGTGGGCAGGGTTGGGCTAATGAAAAACTGTTTTTT.

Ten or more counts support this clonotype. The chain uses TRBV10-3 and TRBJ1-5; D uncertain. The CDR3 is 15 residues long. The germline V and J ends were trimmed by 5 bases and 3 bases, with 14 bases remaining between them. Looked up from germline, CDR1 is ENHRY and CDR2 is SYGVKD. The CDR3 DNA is TGTGCCATCAGTCCCGGGAGCTCACCCAATCAGCCCCAGCATTTT. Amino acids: CAISPGSSPNQPQHF.

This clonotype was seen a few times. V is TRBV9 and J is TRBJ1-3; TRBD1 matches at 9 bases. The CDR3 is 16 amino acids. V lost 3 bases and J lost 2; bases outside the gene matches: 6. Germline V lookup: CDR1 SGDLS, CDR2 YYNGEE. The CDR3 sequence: CASSAMNRGPGNTIYF. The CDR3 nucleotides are TGTGCCAGCAGCGCAATGAACAGGGGGCCTGGAAACACCATATATTTT.

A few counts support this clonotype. CDR3 in DNA: TGTGCCAGCAGCTTAATAGCCGGGGGTGGCTACACCTTC. This codes for CASSLIAGGGYTF. The chain combines TRBV7-9 with TRBJ1-2; TRBD1 might be the D (5 bases). The V end lost 2 bases, the J end lost 7 bases, and 11 bases lay between the germline ends. The CDR3 runs 13 residues. Germline CDR1 and CDR2: SEHNR and FQNEAQ (reference sequence).

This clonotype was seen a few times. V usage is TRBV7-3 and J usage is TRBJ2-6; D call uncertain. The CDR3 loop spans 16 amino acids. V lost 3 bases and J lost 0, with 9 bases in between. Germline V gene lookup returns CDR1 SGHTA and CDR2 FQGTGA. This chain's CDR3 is CASSFVSSSGANVLTF. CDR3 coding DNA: TGTGCCAGCAGCTTCGTCTCTAGCTCTGGGGCCAACGTCCTGACTTTC.

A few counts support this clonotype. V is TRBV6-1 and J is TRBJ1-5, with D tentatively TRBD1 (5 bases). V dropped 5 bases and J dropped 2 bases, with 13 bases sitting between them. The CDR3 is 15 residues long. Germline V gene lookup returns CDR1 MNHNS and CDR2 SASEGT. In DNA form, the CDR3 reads TGTGCCAGCAGTTTAGAGACAGAGGGCAATCAGCCCCAGCATTTT. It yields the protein CASSLETEGNQPQHF.

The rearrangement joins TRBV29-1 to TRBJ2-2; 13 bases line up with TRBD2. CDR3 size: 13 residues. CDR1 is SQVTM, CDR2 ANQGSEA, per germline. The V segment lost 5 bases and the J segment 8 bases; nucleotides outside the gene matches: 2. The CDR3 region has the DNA TGCAGCGTTATGGGACTAGCGGGAGGGGAGCTGTTTTTT. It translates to CSVMGLAGGELFF.

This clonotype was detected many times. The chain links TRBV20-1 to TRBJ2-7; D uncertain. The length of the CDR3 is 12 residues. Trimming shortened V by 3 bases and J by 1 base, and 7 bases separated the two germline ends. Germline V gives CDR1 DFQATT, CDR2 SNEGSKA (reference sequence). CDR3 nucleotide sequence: TGCAGTGCTAGTGGCTGGTCCTACGAGCAGTACTTC. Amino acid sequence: CSASGWSYEQYF.

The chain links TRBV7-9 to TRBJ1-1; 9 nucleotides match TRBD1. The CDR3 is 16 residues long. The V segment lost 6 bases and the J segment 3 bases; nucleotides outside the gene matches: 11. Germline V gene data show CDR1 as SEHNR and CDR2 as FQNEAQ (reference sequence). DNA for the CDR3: TGTGCCAGCAGTTTCTACACTACAGGGGGCCACACTGAAGCTTTCTTT. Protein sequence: CASSFYTTGGHTEAFF.

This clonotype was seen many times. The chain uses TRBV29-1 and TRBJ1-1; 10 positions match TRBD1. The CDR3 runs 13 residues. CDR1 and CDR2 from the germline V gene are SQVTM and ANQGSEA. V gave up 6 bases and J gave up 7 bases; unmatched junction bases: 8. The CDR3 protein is CSVRTGGFFEAFF. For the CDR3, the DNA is TGCAGCGTCCGGACAGGGGGGTTCTTTGAAGCTTTCTTT.

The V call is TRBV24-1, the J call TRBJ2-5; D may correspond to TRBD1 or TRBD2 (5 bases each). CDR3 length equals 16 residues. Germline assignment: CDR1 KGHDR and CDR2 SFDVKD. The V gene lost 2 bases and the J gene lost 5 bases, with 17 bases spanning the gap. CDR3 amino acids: CATSDSGSVGAETQYF. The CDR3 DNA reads TGTGCCACCAGTGATTCCGGCTCTGTCGGGGCGGAGACCCAGTACTTC.

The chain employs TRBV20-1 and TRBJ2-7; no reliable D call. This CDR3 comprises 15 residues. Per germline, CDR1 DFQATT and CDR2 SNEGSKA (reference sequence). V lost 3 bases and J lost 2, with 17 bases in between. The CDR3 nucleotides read TGCAGTGCTAGTCTTCGTTTCCGTGGCACCTACGAGCAGTACTTC. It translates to CSASLRFRGTYEQYF.

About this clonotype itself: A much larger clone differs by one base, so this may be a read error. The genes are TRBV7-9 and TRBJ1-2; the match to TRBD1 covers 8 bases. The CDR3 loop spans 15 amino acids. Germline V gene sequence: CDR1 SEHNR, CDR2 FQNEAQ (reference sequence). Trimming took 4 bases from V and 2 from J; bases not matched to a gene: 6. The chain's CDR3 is CASSSGDRSNYGYTF. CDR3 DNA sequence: TGTGCCAGCAGCTCTGGGGACAGGTCGAACTATGGCTACACCTTC.

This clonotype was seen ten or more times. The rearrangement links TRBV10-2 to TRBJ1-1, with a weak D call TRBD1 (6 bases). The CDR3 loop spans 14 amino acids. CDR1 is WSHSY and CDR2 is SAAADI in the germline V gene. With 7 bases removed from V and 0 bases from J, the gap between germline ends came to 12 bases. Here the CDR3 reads CASILDSMNTEAFF. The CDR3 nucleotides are TGCGCCAGCATTCTGGACAGTATGAACACTGAAGCTTTCTTT.

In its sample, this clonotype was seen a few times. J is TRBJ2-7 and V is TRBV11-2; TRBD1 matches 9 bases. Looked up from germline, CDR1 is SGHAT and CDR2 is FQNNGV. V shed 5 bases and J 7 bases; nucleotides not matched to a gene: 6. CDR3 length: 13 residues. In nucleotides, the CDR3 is TGTGCCAGCAGCACGGACAGGGGCTTAGAGCAGTACTTC. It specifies CASSTDRGLEQYF.

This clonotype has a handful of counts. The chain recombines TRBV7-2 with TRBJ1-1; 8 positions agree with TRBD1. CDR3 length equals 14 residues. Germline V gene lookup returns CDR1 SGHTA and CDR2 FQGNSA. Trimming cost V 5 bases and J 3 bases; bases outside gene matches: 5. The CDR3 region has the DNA TGTGCCAGCAGCGTCAGGGGGCTTGACACTGAAGCTTTCTTT. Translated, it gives CASSVRGLDTEAFF.

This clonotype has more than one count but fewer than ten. For the CDR3, the DNA is TGTGCCAGTAGTACGACAGGGACCACCGGGGAGCTGTTTTTT. This gives the protein CASSTTGTTGELFF. V is TRBV7-9 and J is TRBJ2-2; TRBD1 matches 7 bases. Trimming at V came to 9 bases and at J to 4 bases, leaving 8 bases not matched to a gene. CDR3 size: 14 residues. The germline V gene has CDR1 SEHNR and CDR2 FQNEAQ (reference sequence).

CDR3: CASSEFPSERTDTQYF. The CDR3, as DNA: TGTGCCAGCAGTGAATTTCCTAGCGAACGCACAGATACGCAGTATTTT. The rearrangement links TRBV25-1 to TRBJ2-3; a weak D match, TRBD2 (6 bases). This CDR3 region has 16 residues. The germline CDR1 and CDR2 sequences are MGHDK and SYGVNS. V lost 1 base and J lost 1, with 12 bases in between.

The CDR3 region has the DNA TGTGCCAGAGCTAGCGGAGAGGGGCAAGAGACCCAGCATTTT. It is translated as CARASGEGQETQHF. The chain recombines TRBV19 with TRBJ1-5, with D perhaps matching TRBD1 (5 bases). Trimming took 9 bases from V and 11 from J, leaving 23 bases between them. The CDR3 extends over 14 amino acids. Germline V lookup: CDR1 LNHDA, CDR2 SQIVND (reference sequence). Looking up the rest from reference TRBV19 and TRBJ1-5 gives the full variable domain: DGGITQSPKYLFRKEGQNVTLSCEQNLNHDAMYWYRQDPGQGLRLIYYSQIVNDFQKGDIAEGYSVSREKKESFPLTVTSAQKNPTAFYLCARASGEGQETQHFGDGTRLSIL.